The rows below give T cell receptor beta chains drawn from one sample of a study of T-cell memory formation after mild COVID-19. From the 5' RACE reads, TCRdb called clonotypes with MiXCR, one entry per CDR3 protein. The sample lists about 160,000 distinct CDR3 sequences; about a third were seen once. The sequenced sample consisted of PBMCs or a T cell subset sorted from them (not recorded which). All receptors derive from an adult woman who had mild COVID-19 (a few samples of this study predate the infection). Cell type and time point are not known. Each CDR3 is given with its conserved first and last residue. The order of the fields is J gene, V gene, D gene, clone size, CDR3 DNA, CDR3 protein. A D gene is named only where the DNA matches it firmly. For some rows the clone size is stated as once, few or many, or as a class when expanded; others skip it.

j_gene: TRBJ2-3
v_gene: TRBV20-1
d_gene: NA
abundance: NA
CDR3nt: TGCAGTGCTGAAAGGTCCACAGATACGCAGTATTTT
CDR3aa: CSAERSTDTQYF

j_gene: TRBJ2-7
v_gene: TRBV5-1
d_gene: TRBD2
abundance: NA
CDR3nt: TGCGCCTCGGGCGGGGGCTCCTACGAGCAGTACTTC
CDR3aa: CASGGGSYEQYF

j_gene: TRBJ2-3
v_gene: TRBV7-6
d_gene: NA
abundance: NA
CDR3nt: TGTGCCAGCAGCGGGGGCCCCACAGATACGCAGTATTTT
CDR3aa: CASSGGPTDTQYF

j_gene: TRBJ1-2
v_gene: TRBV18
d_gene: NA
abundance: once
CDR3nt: TGTGCCAGCTCACCACCGGTTTCAATTCGTGGTGGCTACACCTTC
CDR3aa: CASSPPVSIRGGYTF

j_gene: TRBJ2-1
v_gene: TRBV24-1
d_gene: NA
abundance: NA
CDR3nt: TGTGCCACCAGTAGGGGCCTGAACAATGAGCAGTTCTTC
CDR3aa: CATSRGLNNEQFF

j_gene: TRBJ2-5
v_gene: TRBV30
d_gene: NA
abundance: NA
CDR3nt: TGTGCCTGGAGTGTACTTGGGGCCAAGGAGACCCAGTACTTC
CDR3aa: CAWSVLGAKETQYF

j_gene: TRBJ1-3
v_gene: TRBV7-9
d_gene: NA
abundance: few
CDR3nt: TGTGCCAGCAGCTTAGCGCAAGAATACGGGAGGGGCACCATATATTTT
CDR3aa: CASSLAQEYGRGTIYF

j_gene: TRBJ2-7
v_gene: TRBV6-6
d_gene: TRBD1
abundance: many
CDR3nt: TGTGCCAGCAGTTTGGGACAGGGTGGCGAGCAGTACTTC
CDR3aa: CASSLGQGGEQYF

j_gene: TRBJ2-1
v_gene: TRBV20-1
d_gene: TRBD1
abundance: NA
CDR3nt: TGCAGTGCTGGAAGACAGGGCTCCTACAATGAGCAGTTCTTC
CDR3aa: CSAGRQGSYNEQFF

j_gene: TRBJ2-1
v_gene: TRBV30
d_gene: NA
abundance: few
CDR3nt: TGTGCCTGGAGTGGTAAAGCGCAAATCAATGAGCAGTTCTTC
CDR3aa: CAWSGKAQINEQFF

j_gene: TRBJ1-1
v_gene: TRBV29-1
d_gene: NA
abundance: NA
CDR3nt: TGCAGCGTCTCGGGTCCTCGAGGCACTGAAGCTTTCTTT
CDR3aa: CSVSGPRGTEAFF

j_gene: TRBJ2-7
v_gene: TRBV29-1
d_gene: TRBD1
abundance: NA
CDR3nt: TGCAGCGTCGGACAGGGGACCGCCTACGAGCAGTACTTC
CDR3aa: CSVGQGTAYEQYF

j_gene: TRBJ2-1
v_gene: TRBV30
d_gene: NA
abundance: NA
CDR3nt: TGTGCCTGGAGTGTACACGGCAATGAGCAGTTCTTC
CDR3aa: CAWSVHGNEQFF

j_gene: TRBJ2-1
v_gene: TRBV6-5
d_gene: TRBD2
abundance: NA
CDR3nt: TGTGCCAGCAGTTACGGAGCTAGCGGGGCCGATGAGCAGTTCTTC
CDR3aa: CASSYGASGADEQFF

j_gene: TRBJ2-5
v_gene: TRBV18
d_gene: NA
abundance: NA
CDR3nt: TGTGCCAGCTCACCGGGAGACCTCGAGACCCAGTACTTC
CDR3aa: CASSPGDLETQYF

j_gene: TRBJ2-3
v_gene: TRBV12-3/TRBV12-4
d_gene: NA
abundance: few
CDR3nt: TGTGCCAGCAGTTCCTCGGGAGATACGCAGTATTTT
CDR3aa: CASSSSGDTQYF

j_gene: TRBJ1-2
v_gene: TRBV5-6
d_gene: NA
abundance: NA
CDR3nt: TGTGCCAGCAGCTTGAATTCTCGGAACTATGGCTACACCTTC
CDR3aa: CASSLNSRNYGYTF

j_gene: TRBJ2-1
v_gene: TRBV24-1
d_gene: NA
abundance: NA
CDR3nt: TGTGCCACCAGTGATCGTGCGTGGGAGCAGTTCTTC
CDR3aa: CATSDRAWEQFF

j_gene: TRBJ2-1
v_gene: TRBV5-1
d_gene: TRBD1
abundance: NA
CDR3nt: TGCGCCAGCATCCCTGGGGACAGCTACTACAATGAGCAGTTCTTC
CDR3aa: CASIPGDSYYNEQFF

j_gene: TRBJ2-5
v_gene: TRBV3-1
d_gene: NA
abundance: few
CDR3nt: TGTGCCAGCAGCCATGCCGGTGCGGGGACAGCCTACCAAGAGACCCAGTACTTC
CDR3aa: CASSHAGAGTAYQETQYF

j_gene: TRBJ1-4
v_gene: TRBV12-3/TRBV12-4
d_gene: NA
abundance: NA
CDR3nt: TGTGCCAGCAGTCCAGGACTGGGGCAGGCGGGTGCAACTAATGAAAAACTGTTTTTT
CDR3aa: CASSPGLGQAGATNEKLFF

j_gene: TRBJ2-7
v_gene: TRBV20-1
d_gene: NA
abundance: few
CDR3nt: TGCAGTGCGGGAGCTACGAACTACGAGCAGTACTTC
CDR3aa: CSAGATNYEQYF

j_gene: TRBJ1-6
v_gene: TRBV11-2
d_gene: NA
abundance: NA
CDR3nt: TGTGCCAGCAGCTTAGCCCCCAATAATTCACCCCTCCACTTT
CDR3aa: CASSLAPNNSPLHF

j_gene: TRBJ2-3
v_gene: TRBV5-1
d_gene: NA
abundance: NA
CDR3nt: TGCGCCAGCAGCTTGGAGGTAGCAACGGATACGCAGTATTTT
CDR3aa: CASSLEVATDTQYF

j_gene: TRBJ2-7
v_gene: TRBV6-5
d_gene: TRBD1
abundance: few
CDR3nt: TGTGCCAGCAGCATGGGACAGGGATACGAGCAGTACTTC
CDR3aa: CASSMGQGYEQYF

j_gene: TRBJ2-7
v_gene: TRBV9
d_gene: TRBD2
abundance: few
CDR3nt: TGTGCCAGCAGCGTAGAGGGCGGGAGGGCCGAGCAGTACTTC
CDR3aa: CASSVEGGRAEQYF

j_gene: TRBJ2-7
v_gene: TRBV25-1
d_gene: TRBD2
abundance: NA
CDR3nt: TGTGCCAGCAGCGTCGCGGGAGGGCCGGGGGAGCAGTACTTC
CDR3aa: CASSVAGGPGEQYF

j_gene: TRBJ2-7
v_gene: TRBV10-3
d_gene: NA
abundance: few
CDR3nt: TGTGCCATCAGGGCATTAACCGGGAAGGTCTACGAGCAGTACTTC
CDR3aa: CAIRALTGKVYEQYF

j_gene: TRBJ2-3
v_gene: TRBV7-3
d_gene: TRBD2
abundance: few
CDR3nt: TGTGCCAGCAGCCCAGCACTAGCGGGGGTTGCTACGCAGTATTTT
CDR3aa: CASSPALAGVATQYF

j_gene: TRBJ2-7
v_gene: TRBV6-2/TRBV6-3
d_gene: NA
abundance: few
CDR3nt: TGTGCCAGCAGTCTCCGGGACGGAGCCTACGAGCAGTACTTC
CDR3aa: CASSLRDGAYEQYF

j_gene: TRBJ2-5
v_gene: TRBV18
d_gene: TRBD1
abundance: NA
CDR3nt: TGTGCCAGCTCACCGAGGACAGGGGCACAAGAGACCCAGTACTTC
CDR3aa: CASSPRTGAQETQYF

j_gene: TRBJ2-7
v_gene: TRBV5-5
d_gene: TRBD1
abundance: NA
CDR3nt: TGTGCCAGCAGTCCCGATCCGGGACAGAGCTCCTACGAGCAGTACTTC
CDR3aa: CASSPDPGQSSYEQYF

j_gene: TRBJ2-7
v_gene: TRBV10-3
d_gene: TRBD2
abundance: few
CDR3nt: TGTGCCATCAGTGAATCCCTACTAGCGGGAGGGCCAGAGAAAGAGCAGTACTTC
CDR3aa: CAISESLLAGGPEKEQYF

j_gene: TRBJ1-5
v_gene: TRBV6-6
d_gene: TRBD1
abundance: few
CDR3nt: TGTGCCAGCACAGTGACAGGGGAAGGGAGCAATCAGCCCCAGCATTTT
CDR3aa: CASTVTGEGSNQPQHF

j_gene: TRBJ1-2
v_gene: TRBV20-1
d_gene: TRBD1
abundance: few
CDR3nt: TGCAGTGCTAGAGATGACAGGGAGGGTGGCTACACCTTC
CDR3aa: CSARDDREGGYTF

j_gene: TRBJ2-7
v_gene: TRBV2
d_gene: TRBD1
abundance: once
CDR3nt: TGTGCCAGCAGGGACTGGGGGACAGGGACATCCTACGAGCAGTACTTC
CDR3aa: CASRDWGTGTSYEQYF

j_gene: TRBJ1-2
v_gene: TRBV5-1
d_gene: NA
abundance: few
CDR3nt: TGCGCCAGCAGCTTGTGGGCAGCTAACTATGGCTACACCTTC
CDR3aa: CASSLWAANYGYTF

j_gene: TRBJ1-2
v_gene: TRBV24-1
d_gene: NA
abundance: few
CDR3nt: TGTGCCACCAGTGATCCCAACAGGGATGGCTACACCTTC
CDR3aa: CATSDPNRDGYTF

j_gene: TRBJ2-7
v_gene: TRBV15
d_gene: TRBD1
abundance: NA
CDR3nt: TGTGCCACCAGCAGGTCCGGTGGGACAGGGGTCTACGAGCAGTACTTC
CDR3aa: CATSRSGGTGVYEQYF